This TCR beta chain was sequenced during a study of blood T cell repertoires in COVID-19. Study information: The United States, Italy and Spain provided the acute and convalescent COVID-19 samples. PBMCs, B-cell-depleted T cells, or T cells provided the cDNA or gDNA that made up the material.

Germline CDR1 WSHSY, CDR2 SAAADI. V trimming: 8 bases; J trimming: 9 bases; junction bases outside the gene matches: 24. CDR3 length: 18 residues. The authors' processing: Quantification of nucleated cells was approximated via reference gene primer amplification. Profiled with immunoSEQ multiplex PCR; TCRdb holds only in-frame clones, not every one. The DNA was the basis for D and trimming; V, J and clone size are from that table. Of fewer than 250,000 clones in the sample, around 85% were seen once. The sequence was collected from a woman in her sixties or seventies with acute or convalescent COVID-19. The sequenced material came from peripheral blood. This rearrangement joins TRBV10-2 to TRBJ2-5, with 10 bases aligning to TRBD2. The CDR3, as DNA: TGCGCCAGCTATCCTATGGGCGCTAGCGGGAGTGTGGCAGCGGCCCAGTACTTC. Translating it yields CASYPMGASGSVAAAQYF.